This T cell receptor beta chain is from a study of blood T cell repertoires in COVID-19. Study-level background: Spain, Italy and the United States supplied samples that represented acute and convalescent COVID-19. Sources were T cells, B-cell-depleted T cells, or PBMCs; the material itself was cDNA or gDNA.

Study processing details: Estimation of nucleated cell counts was performed using reference gene primer amplification. Libraries were prepared by immunoSEQ multiplex PCR; TCRdb keeps only in-frame clonotypes and omits some of them. V, J and clone size are taken as reported in that table, and D and trimming were inferred from the DNA itself. The data contain some 90,000 clones, roughly 78% of them singletons. Trimming took off 1 base at V and 0 bases at J, with 10 bases between the two ends. This CDR3 has 16 amino acids. Per germline, CDR1 MDHEN and CDR2 SYDVKM. This receptor was taken from a woman between 65 and 79 years old with acute or convalescent COVID-19. The gene calls are TRBV28 and TRBJ2-1, with unresolved D. Sequencing was performed on peripheral blood. The chain's CDR3 is CASSLSISSSYNEQFF. CDR3 coding DNA: TGTGCCAGCAGTTTATCTATATCGAGCTCCTACAATGAGCAGTTCTTC.